The 24 T cell receptor beta chains in this list originate from one sample, sequenced in a study of T-cell reconstitution after alpha-beta-depleted transplantation in children. Unique molecular identifiers were used in preparing the TCRbeta library. Using its own MiXCR run on the PCR reads, TCRdb lists one record per CDR3 protein. This sample carries about 300,000 distinct CDR3 sequences, roughly a tenth of them seen once, and the ten largest clones take 7% to 9.5%. Sequencing used PBMCs, obtained before TCRalphabeta/CD19-depleted stem cell transplant. All receptors derive from a boy in the first two years of life with acute myeloid leukemia, due to receive a stem cell transplant.

This clonotype was seen ten or more times. The rearrangement uses TRBV4-3 and TRBJ2-1; D unresolved. The germline V and J ends were trimmed by 4 bases and 0 bases, with 16 bases remaining between them. Germline CDR1 and CDR2: LGHNA and YSLEER. The CDR3 covers 17 residues. CDR3 region: CASSRKNLASSYNEQFF. The DNA for the CDR3 is TGCGCCAGCAGCCGGAAGAATCTCGCTAGCTCCTACAATGAGCAGTTCTTC.

Turning to this clonotype: A clone one base away is much larger, so this may be a read error. The conserved final phenylalanine or tryptophan is absent from the CDR3, which likely points to a read error. V usage is TRBV11-2 and J usage is TRBJ1-5, with a tentative D call TRBD1 (5 bases). Germline V CDR1 and CDR2: SGHAT, FQNNGV. The V gene lost 1 base and the J gene lost 2 bases, with 12 bases spanning the gap. The CDR3 is made up of 16 amino acids. The CDR3 DNA is TGTGCCAGCAGCTTAGTAGGGCAGGGAGGCAATCAGCCCCAGCATTTA. This sequence encodes CASSLVGQGGNQPQHL.

This clonotype was counted at least ten times. This rearrangement joins TRBV20-1 to TRBJ2-1, with a tentative D call TRBD1 (6 bases). There are 17 residues in the CDR3. Deletions cut 0 bases from V and 0 bases from J, with 15 bases between. Germline V gene data show CDR1 as DFQATT and CDR2 as SNEGSKA (reference sequence). Here the CDR3 DNA reads TGCAGTGCTAGAGATGGGGACAACTGGAGCTCCTACAATGAGCAGTTCTTC. Translating gives CSARDGDNWSSYNEQFF.

This clonotype was counted at least ten times. J is TRBJ1-1 and V is TRBV7-9; weak D call: TRBD1 (6 bases). The CDR3 sequence is 15 residues long. Trimming took 1 base from V and 5 from J, leaving 14 bases between them. The germline V gene has CDR1 SEHNR and CDR2 FQNEAQ (reference sequence). The CDR3 DNA reads TGTGCCAGCAGCTTAGACGGGCCGAGGGGGACTGAAGCTTTCTTT. Translating gives CASSLDGPRGTEAFF.

This clonotype was recorded at least ten times. V usage is TRBV19 and J usage is TRBJ2-3; D not resolved. There are 9 residues in the CDR3. V was cut by 9 bases and J by 6 bases, with 4 bases left in between. The germline CDR1 and CDR2 sequences are LNHDA and SQIVND (reference sequence). In DNA, the CDR3 is TGTGCCAGCCGCGATACGCAGTATTTT. Residues: CASRDTQYF.

At least ten counts were recorded for this clonotype. One end of the junction does not line up with germline, which may come from a read error. This rearrangement joins TRBV20-1 to TRBJ2-3; 7 nucleotides align to TRBD2. Germline lookup yields CDR1 DFQATT and CDR2 SNEGSKA (reference sequence). The CDR3 sequence is 12 residues long. The CDR3 DNA is TGCAGTGTTAGAGGGGAGGGAGATACGCAGTATTTT. It is translated as CSVRGEGDTQYF.

The chain combines TRBV12-3 or TRBV12-4 with TRBJ2-2, with 7 bases matching TRBD1. The CDR3 is made up of 18 amino acids. V lost 5 bases and J lost 5; bases outside the gene matches: 17. CDR3 DNA: TGTGCCAGCAGTGGGATTGGACAGGCCCGAGAATGGACCGGGGAGCTGTTTTTT. Translation: CASSGIGQAREWTGELFF.

The chain combines TRBV7-2 with TRBJ2-7; D is perhaps TRBD1 or TRBD2 (7 bases each). The CDR3 is made up of 15 amino acids. Trimming took off 4 bases at V and 2 bases at J, with 15 bases between the two ends. The germline V gene has CDR1 SGHTA and CDR2 FQGNSA. The chain's CDR3 is CASSYRRGGAYEQYF. CDR3 nucleotide sequence: TGTGCCAGCAGCTACCGCAGGGGGGGGGCCTACGAGCAGTACTTC.

This clonotype occurred many times. The chain couples TRBV29-1 to TRBJ2-3, with D maybe TRBD2 (5 bases). Germline V gives CDR1 SQVTM, CDR2 ANQGSEA. The CDR3 sequence is 11 residues long. The V end lost 3 bases, the J end lost 8 bases, and 9 bases lay between the germline ends. The CDR3 DNA reads TGCAGCGTTGAGCCGGCGGGTACGCAGTATTTT. Protein: CSVEPAGTQYF.

This clonotype showed up many times. The genes are TRBV27 and TRBJ1-6; tentative D call: TRBD1 (5 bases). This CDR3 is built from 15 residues. The V gene's germline CDR1 is MNHEY and CDR2 SMNVEV (reference sequence). Trimming took 5 bases from V and 6 from J, leaving 14 bases between them. The CDR3 sequence: CASSPGRPFNSPLHF. CDR3 in DNA: TGTGCCAGCAGTCCGGGACGGCCCTTTAATTCACCCCTCCACTTT.

This clonotype was seen ten or more times. Written as DNA, the CDR3 is TGTGCCAGCAGAGACGGGTCCTCCTACGAGCAGTACTTC. Encoded protein: CASRDGSSYEQYF. The chain joins TRBV25-1 to TRBJ2-7; D unresolved. Germline V lookup: CDR1 MGHDK, CDR2 SYGVNS. This CDR3 spans 13 amino acids. V was shortened by 6 bases and J by 0 bases, with 9 bases between the two germline ends.

This clonotype appeared many times. The chain recombines TRBV12-3 or TRBV12-4 with TRBJ1-1; the match to TRBD1 covers 8 bases. This CDR3 contains 14 residues. Trimming took 3 bases from V and 5 from J; bases not matched to a gene: 5. Here the CDR3 reads CASSLTGVGTEAFF. CDR3 sequence (DNA): TGTGCCAGCAGTTTGACAGGGGTAGGAACTGAAGCTTTCTTT.

In this sample, this clonotype turned up many times. This chain links TRBV20-1 with TRBJ2-3; D unresolved. Trimming stripped 4 bases from V and 4 bases from J, with 3 bases between. This CDR3 spans 10 amino acids. In germline, CDR1 is DFQATT, CDR2 SNEGSKA (reference sequence). CDR3 protein: CSAIPDTQYF. CDR3 coding DNA: TGCAGTGCTATCCCAGATACGCAGTATTTT.

This clonotype was picked up many times. The gene calls are TRBV7-9 and TRBJ2-3; D not resolved. The germline V gene encodes CDR1 SEHNR and CDR2 FQNEAQ (reference sequence). V was cut by 0 bases and J by 3 bases, with 10 bases left in between. The CDR3 has 15 amino acids. Here the CDR3 reads CASSLAQFGTDTQYF. CDR3 DNA sequence: TGTGCCAGCAGCTTAGCTCAGTTCGGGACAGATACGCAGTATTTT.

This chain connects TRBV12-3 or TRBV12-4 to TRBJ1-5, with D possibly TRBD1 on 5 matching bases. CDR3 length: 19 amino acids. The CDR3, as DNA: TGTACCTTCTGTTTAGAAACCACAGCAGGGCCCGGGAGCAATCAGCCCCAGCATTTT. Amino acid sequence: CTFCLETTAGPGSNQPQHF.

This clonotype came up many times. The gene calls are TRBV2 and TRBJ2-3; D is perhaps TRBD1 (6 bases). Germline assignment: CDR1 SNHLY and CDR2 FYNNEI. The CDR3 length is 16 residues. V shed 2 bases and J shed 0 bases, with 12 bases lying between them. The CDR3 DNA reads as TGTGCCAGCAGTGAAATTGGGACACGAAGCACAGATACGCAGTATTTT. Translated, it gives CASSEIGTRSTDTQYF.

This clonotype was seen at least ten times. The chain combines TRBV4-2 with TRBJ1-5, with 8 bases identical to TRBD1. After removal of 3 bases from V and 3 bases from J, the junction contained 4 bases not matched to a gene. This CDR3 has 15 amino acids. From germline, CDR1 is LGHNA and CDR2 YNFKEQ. The CDR3 sequence is CASSHRDRNNQPQHF. DNA of the CDR3: TGTGCCAGCAGCCACCGGGACAGGAACAATCAGCCCCAGCATTTT.

The chain is built from TRBV5-6 and TRBJ2-2; D might be TRBD1 or TRBD2, each matching 5 bases. The V end was cut by 2 bases, the J end by 4 bases, with 12 bases between. Germline lookup yields CDR1 SGHDT and CDR2 YYEEEE. CDR3 length equals 15 residues. CDR3 nucleotide sequence: TGTGCCAGCAGCTTCGGGACCGTAGGCACCGGGGAGCTGTTTTTT. It translates to CASSFGTVGTGELFF.

This clonotype has a count of ten or more. The rearrangement links TRBV15 to TRBJ2-1; 11 bases line up with TRBD1. The CDR3 contains 15 residues. V gave up 5 bases and J gave up 10 bases; unmatched junction bases: 10. Germline loops: CDR1 LNHNV, CDR2 YYDKDF (reference sequence). This chain's CDR3 is CATSQGQGAMIEQFF. The CDR3 nucleotides read TGTGCCACCAGCCAAGGACAGGGGGCGATGATCGAGCAGTTCTTC.

This clonotype has a count of ten or more. The chain links TRBV11-2 to TRBJ2-5; 7 bases are a match to TRBD2. The CDR3 runs 15 residues. Germline V gives CDR1 SGHAT, CDR2 FQNNGV. V shed 5 bases, J shed 4 bases, and the junction held 10 bases outside the gene matches. The CDR3 region is CASSHGGRVTETQYF. CDR3 in DNA: TGTGCCAGCAGCCATGGTGGGAGGGTTACAGAGACCCAGTACTTC.

The chain is built from TRBV10-3 and TRBJ1-5, with D unresolved. The CDR3 consists of 15 residues. Germline loops: CDR1 ENHRY, CDR2 SYGVKD. The V and J ends lost 0 bases and 3 bases respectively, with 9 bases between them. CDR3 in DNA: TGTGCCATCAGTGAGTCGGGCGGCTTCAATCAGCCCCAGCATTTT. The encoded protein is CAISESGGFNQPQHF.

The sample holds many counts of this clonotype. This chain uses TRBV11-3 with TRBJ2-7; maybe TRBD2 (6 bases). The CDR3 has 15 amino acids. Per germline, CDR1 SGHNT and CDR2 YENEEA. V lost 5 bases and J lost 3, with 17 bases in between. The CDR3 DNA reads as TGTGCCAGCAGCCGGACTACCCGAGCCCACTACGAGCAGTACTTC. Translated, it gives CASSRTTRAHYEQYF.

This clonotype has at least ten counts. The J gene is TRBJ2-5, the V gene TRBV20-1; D remains ambiguous. Germline V gives CDR1 DFQATT, CDR2 SNEGSKA (reference sequence). The CDR3 is 11 amino acids. V lost 5 bases to trimming and J lost 4 bases, with 8 bases between them. In nucleotides, the CDR3 is TGCAGTGCTTCAATTCGAGAGACCCAGTACTTC. Amino acids: CSASIRETQYF.

This clonotype was seen ten or more times. J is TRBJ2-1 and V is TRBV6-2 or TRBV6-3; the D gene is possibly TRBD1 (5 bases). Germline V lookup: CDR1 MNHEY, CDR2 SVGEGT. The CDR3 extends over 13 amino acids. V gave up 1 base and J gave up 7 bases, with 8 bases separating them. This CDR3 reads CASSYFRDNEQFF. For the CDR3, the DNA is TGTGCCAGCAGTTACTTCAGGGATAATGAGCAGTTCTTC.